The subject of this entry is one T cell receptor (beta chain). The data stem from a study of blood T cell repertoires in COVID-19. At the level of the study: COVID-19 samples from acute and convalescent phases originated in the United States, Italy and Spain.

Profiled with immunoSEQ multiplex PCR; TCRdb holds only in-frame clones, not every one. Altogether about 200,000 clones are present, 85% to 90% being singletons, with the ten largest covering around 1.7%. V shed 1 base and J shed 4 bases, with 13 bases lying between them. This CDR3 comprises 15 residues. Germline V CDR1 and CDR2: LGHDT, YNNKEL (reference sequence). The gene calls are TRBV3-1 (or the pseudogene TRBV3-2) and TRBJ1-1; maybe TRBD1 (6 bases). Material: peripheral blood. The sequence was obtained from a man between 18 and 35 years old with active or convalescent COVID-19. The CDR3, as DNA: TGTGCCAGCAGCCAAGTTGCGGGGGCCGGCACTGAAGCTTTCTTT. It codes for CASSQVAGAGTEAFF.